This T cell receptor beta chain emerged from a study of Graves' ophthalmopathy and Graves' hyperthyroidism. Overall study results and limits: Blood contained most expanded thyroid clonotypes exceeding 0.001 frequency.

This clonotype was observed a few times. Its antigen is unknown. Amplification targeted the TCR beta CDR3 regions, with RNA transcripts as the source material. HTBI-primed RT-PCR formed the first round, and a multiplex PCR formed the second. TCRdb recomputed calls from the multiplex PCR reads with MiXCR, one row per CDR3 protein. The table lists more than 550,000 distinct CDR3 sequences, about 41% of them singletons, with 2.5% to 3.5% in the top ten. Germline assignment: CDR1 SGHDT and CDR2 YYEEEE. Trimming removed 1 base from V and 1 base from J, with 11 bases in between. The CDR3 runs to 16 residues.

Material: peripheral blood. The clonotype comes from an adult man with Graves' ophthalmopathy. The J gene is TRBJ2-2, the V gene TRBV5-6, with D unresolved. The CDR3 sequence: CASSLSWGRNTGELFF. The CDR3 nucleotides are TGTGCCAGCAGCTTGTCTTGGGGAAGGAACACCGGGGAGCTGTTTTTT.